This T cell receptor beta chain was recorded in a study of blood T cell repertoires in COVID-19 (TCRdb year 2020). About the investigation overall: Samples covering the acute and convalescent phases of COVID-19 were provided by collaborators in the United States, Italy and Spain. The material from the prospective study consisted of cDNA or gDNA derived from T cells, B-cell-depleted T cells, or PBMCs. The dataset comprised deeply sampled blood TCRbeta repertoires from subjects exposed to, actively infected with, or recovered from COVID-19. The repertoires were made available in a free public database intended to serve as a resource for research on the immune response to SARS-CoV-2. The samples were drawn from two sources: the first 160 participants of the ongoing ImmuneRACE study, and 950 to 1,500 subjects contributed by 6 global collaborators. Sample metadata almost always included a de-identified subject ID, COVID-19 status, age in years and sex. Where available, HLA class I and class II types were taken from metadata supplied by the sample provider and were not determined by assay-based typing. Overall study results and their limits: How much clinical and demographic metadata was included differed by source and by participant, and the metadata was provided uncurated.

The CDR3 numbers 13 residues from cysteine through phenylalanine. Just CDR3 DNA is preserved here, 39 bases in frame from base 1. V has 6 bases trimmed and J has 7 bases trimmed; junction bases matching no gene number 2. TCRbeta CDR3 regions were amplified from genomic DNA using the immunoSEQ Assay, a bias-controlled multiplex PCR. The original methods were these. The number of nucleated cells in each sample was estimated from the amplification of reference gene primers within the assay. To quantify the absolute abundance of each unique TCRbeta CDR3 rearrangement, sequence reads were collapsed and filtered. For each sample, productive Simpson clonality was calculated as the square root of Simpson's diversity index across productive rearrangements. TCRdb obtained this table from immuneACCESS and retained in-frame rearrangements with V and J assigned. These tables miss some clones; where compared with another copy, unresolved V genes account for less than half of the shortfall, and the remainder is unexplained. V, J and clone size are those of that table, while D and trimming were read from the DNA. The sample data list hundreds of thousands of clones, and around 90% of these were observed just once. The top ten constitute about 0.91% of the sample.

One collaborating source in Seattle enrolled patients during active infection and followed them longitudinally through the course of disease. Collaborating institutions collected whole blood in K2EDTA tubes following their own protocols. For TCRbeta analysis, collaborator samples were shipped as frozen whole blood, as isolated PBMCs, or as DNA extracted from either sample type. For this clone: Its binding antigen is unknown. There are no base qualities to consult, and no much larger clone falls within one base.

This sequence was found in a man younger than 35 with COVID-19, enrolled during active disease. The receptor chain draws on TRBV12-3 or TRBV12-4 and TRBJ1-4; 10 bases in the junction line up with TRBD1. The sequenced material came from peripheral blood. The sequenced DNA: TGTGCCAGCAGCCGGACAGGGGGTGAAAAACTGTTTTTT. This gives the protein CASSRTGGEKLFF.